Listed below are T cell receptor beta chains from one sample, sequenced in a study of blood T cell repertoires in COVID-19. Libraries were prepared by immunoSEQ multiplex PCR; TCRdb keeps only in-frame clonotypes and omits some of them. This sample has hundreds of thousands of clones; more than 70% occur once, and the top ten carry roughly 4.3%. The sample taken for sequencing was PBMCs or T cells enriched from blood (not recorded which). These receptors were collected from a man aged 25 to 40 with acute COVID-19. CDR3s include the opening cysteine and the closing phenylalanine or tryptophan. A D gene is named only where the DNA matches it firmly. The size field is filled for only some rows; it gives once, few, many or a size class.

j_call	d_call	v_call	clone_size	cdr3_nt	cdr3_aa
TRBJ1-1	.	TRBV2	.	TGTGCCAGTCCCAGGGGCGGGAGAGGGAGAGGCACTGAAGCTTTCTTT	CASPRGGRGRGTEAFF
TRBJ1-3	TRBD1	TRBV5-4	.	TGTGCCAGCAGTTCGATGCGGGACAGGGGACGCTCTGGAAACACCATATATTTT	CASSSMRDRGRSGNTIYF
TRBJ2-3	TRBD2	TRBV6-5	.	TGTGCCAGCAGTATAGCGGGGGTTGGCACAGATACGCAGTATTTT	CASSIAGVGTDTQYF
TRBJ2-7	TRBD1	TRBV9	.	TGTGCCAGCAGCACGGGACAGGGCTACGAGCAGTACTTC	CASSTGQGYEQYF
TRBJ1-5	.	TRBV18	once	TGTGCCAGCTCGGGGGGGACAAGTCAGCCCCAGCATTTT	CASSGGTSQPQHF
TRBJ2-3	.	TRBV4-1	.	TGCGCCAGCAGCCTGACTAGTTTAATGGATACGCAGTATTTT	CASSLTSLMDTQYF
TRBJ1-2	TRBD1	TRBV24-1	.	TGTGCCACCAGTGATTCGGGACAGGGTGGTGGCTACACCTTC	CATSDSGQGGGYTF
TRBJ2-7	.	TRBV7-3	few	TGTGCCAGCAGCATTACAGGCCCCTCTTACGAGCAGTACTTC	CASSITGPSYEQYF
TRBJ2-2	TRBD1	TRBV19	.	TGTGCCAGTAGTATCCGACAGGGACCCACCGGGGAGCTGTTTTTT	CASSIRQGPTGELFF
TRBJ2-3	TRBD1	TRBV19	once	TGTGCCAGTAGTACAAACAGGGGAAGCACAGATACGCAGTATTTT	CASSTNRGSTDTQYF
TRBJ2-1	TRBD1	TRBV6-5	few	TGTGCCAGCAGTCTAGACAGGGCGTTCGAGCAGTTCTTC	CASSLDRAFEQFF
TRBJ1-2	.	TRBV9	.	TGTGCCAGCAGCGACCACCGGGACAACTACTATGGCTACACCTTC	CASSDHRDNYYGYTF
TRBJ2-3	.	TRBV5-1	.	TGCGCCAGCAGCTTGGACTCGGGGATCGTGACAGATACGCAGTATTTT	CASSLDSGIVTDTQYF
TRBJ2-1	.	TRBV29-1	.	TGCAGCGTTGACTTCCGCAATATGAGGTACAATAATGAGCAGTTCTTC	CSVDFRNMRYNNEQFF
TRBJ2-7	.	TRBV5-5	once	TGTGCCAGCAGCTTGGAAAGGCAGGGCTACGAGCAGTACTTC	CASSLERQGYEQYF
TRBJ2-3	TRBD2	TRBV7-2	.	TGTGCCAGCAGCTCGGGACTAGCGGTCCACACAGATACGCAGTATTTT	CASSSGLAVHTDTQYF
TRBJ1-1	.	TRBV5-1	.	TGCGCCAGCAGCTCCGGGTTGGAGGACACTGAAGCTTTCTTT	CASSSGLEDTEAFF
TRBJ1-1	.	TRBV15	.	TGTGCCACCAGCAGAGATGCAGGCTCTGAAGCTTTCTTT	CATSRDAGSEAFF
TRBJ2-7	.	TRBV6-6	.	TGTGCCAGTTTACAGGGTTACGAGCAGTACTTC	CASLQGYEQYF
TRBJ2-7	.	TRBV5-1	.	TGCGCCAGCAGCTTCGGAACAGGGTCCTACGAGCAGTACTTC	CASSFGTGSYEQYF
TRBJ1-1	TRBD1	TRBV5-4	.	TGTGCCAGCAGCGTACAGGGGGCGGGAACTGAAGCTTTCTTT	CASSVQGAGTEAFF
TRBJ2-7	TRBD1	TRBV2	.	TGTGCCAGCAGTGGGACAGGGGGCTCTTACGAGCAGTACTTC	CASSGTGGSYEQYF
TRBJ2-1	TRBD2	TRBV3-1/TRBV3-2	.	TGTGCCAGCAGGGGCCTAGCGGGGGCGACCTACAATGAGCAGTTCTTC	CASRGLAGATYNEQFF
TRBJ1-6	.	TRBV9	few	TGTGCCAGCAGCACCAGGGGACCCGAGGAATCACCCCTCCACTTT	CASSTRGPEESPLHF
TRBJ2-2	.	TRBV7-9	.	TGTGCCAGCTCGAACAGGGCCGGGGAGCTGTTTTTT	CASSNRAGELFF
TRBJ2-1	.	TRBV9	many	TGTGCCAGCAGCGTAGATGGGGGCGCCTACAATGAGCAGTTCTTC	CASSVDGGAYNEQFF
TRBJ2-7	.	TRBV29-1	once	TGCAGCGCGGGGCGCGGATCCTACGAGCAGTACTTC	CSAGRGSYEQYF
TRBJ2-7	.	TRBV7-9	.	TGTGCCAGCAGCTTAGGGGCCCTCCGGGGAAGGAGCTCCTACGAGCAGTACTTC	CASSLGALRGRSSYEQYF
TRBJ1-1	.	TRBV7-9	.	TGTGCCAGCAGCGGAACCTCCGGGACACTGAACACTGAAGCTTTCTTT	CASSGTSGTLNTEAFF
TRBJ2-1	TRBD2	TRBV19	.	TGTGCCAGTAGTACGGGACTAGCGGGGGGCATTCCCTACAATGAGCAGTTCTTC	CASSTGLAGGIPYNEQFF
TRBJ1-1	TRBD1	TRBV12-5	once	TGTGCTAGTGGTAGACAGGGGGCAACTGAAGCTTTCTTT	CASGRQGATEAFF
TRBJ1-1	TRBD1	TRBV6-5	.	TGTGCCACTCAGGGACAGGGAGAACCTGAAGCTTTCTTT	CATQGQGEPEAFF
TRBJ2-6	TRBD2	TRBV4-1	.	TGCGCCAGCAGCCAAGGTGGACTAGCGGGGGGGTACTCTGGGGCCAACGTCCTGACTTTC	CASSQGGLAGGYSGANVLTF
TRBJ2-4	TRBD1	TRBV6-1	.	TGTGCCAGCAGTGATCAGGGGGCTAAAAGCATTCAGTACTTC	CASSDQGAKSIQYF